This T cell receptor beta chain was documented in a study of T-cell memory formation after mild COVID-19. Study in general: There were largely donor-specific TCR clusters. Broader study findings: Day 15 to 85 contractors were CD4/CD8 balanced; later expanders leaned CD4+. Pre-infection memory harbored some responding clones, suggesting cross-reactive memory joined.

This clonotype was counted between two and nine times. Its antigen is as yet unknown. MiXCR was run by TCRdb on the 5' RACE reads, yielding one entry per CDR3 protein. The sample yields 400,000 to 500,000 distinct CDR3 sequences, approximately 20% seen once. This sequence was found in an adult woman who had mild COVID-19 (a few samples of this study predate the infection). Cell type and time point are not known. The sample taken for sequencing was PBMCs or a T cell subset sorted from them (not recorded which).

CDR3 coding DNA: TGTGCCAGCAGCCAAGATACAGTCTCAGGCAGCGGTTCCTACAATGAGCAGTTCTTC. This encodes CASSQDTVSGSGSYNEQFF. V and J are TRBV4-2 and TRBJ2-1; D may be TRBD2 (5 bases). V lost 0 bases to trimming and J lost 1 base, with 19 bases between them. CDR3 size: 19 residues. The germline CDR1 and CDR2 sequences are LGHNA and YNFKEQ.